One sample yielded the 25 T cell receptor beta chains listed below, sequenced in a study of cytomegalovirus exposure and HLA in healthy donors. PCR was performed using 60 Vbeta and 13 Jbeta primers. Profiled with immunoSEQ multiplex PCR; TCRdb holds only in-frame clones, not every one. The data show about 120,000 clones, 65% to 90% seen once. Source material: PBMCs. All receptors come from a woman in her thirties in good health and CMV-seronegative.

This chain connects TRBV15 to TRBJ2-7; possibly TRBD1 for D (5 bases). The CDR3 sequence is 13 residues long. Trimming took off 10 bases at V and 3 bases at J, with 16 bases between the two ends. Per the germline V gene, CDR1 is LNHNV and CDR2 is YYDKDF (reference sequence). The CDR3 DNA reads as TGTGCCAGCGCAGGGTCGTCTGGCTACGAGCAGTACTTC. This encodes CASAGSSGYEQYF.

This clone appeared a single time. Within the sample, other DNA sequences also encode this same CDR3. This chain links TRBV28 with TRBJ2-1; 11 positions match TRBD2. V lost 2 bases and J lost 5; bases outside the gene matches: 5. Germline lookup yields CDR1 MDHEN and CDR2 SYDVKM. The CDR3 runs to 16 residues. The DNA for the CDR3 is TGTGCCAGCAGTTTAAGCGGGACTAGCGGCAACAATGAGCAGTTCTTC. Translated, it gives CASSLSGTSGNNEQFF.

V is TRBV19 and J is TRBJ2-3; D might be TRBD2 (5 bases). The CDR3 is made up of 13 amino acids. Between the trimmed V and J ends, which lost 6 bases and 1 base, there was a span of 8 bases. The V gene's germline CDR1 is LNHDA and CDR2 SQIVND (reference sequence). This CDR3 is CASRVGGTDTQYF. In nucleotides, the CDR3 is TGTGCCAGTAGGGTCGGGGGCACAGATACGCAGTATTTT.

The chain carries TRBV9 and TRBJ2-7, with a possible D match to TRBD2 (6 bases). V shed 0 bases and J shed 6 bases, with 19 bases lying between them. In germline, CDR1 is SGDLS, CDR2 YYNGEE. This CDR3 contains 16 residues. Written as DNA, the CDR3 is TGTGCCAGCAGCGTAGCCTCTGGCGGGGCTAGCTCCGAGCAGTACTTC. It is translated as CASSVASGGASSEQYF.

The rearrangement joins TRBV7-9 to TRBJ2-3; 8 bases align to TRBD2. J gave up 1 base and V 3 bases, and 6 bases lay outside the gene matches. This CDR3 has 16 amino acids. In germline, CDR1 is SEHNR, CDR2 FQNEAQ (reference sequence). The CDR3 region has the DNA TGTGCCAGCAGCTTTGGGTTGACTAGCGGCACAGATACGCAGTATTTT. Encoded protein: CASSFGLTSGTDTQYF.

The chain couples TRBV25-1 to TRBJ2-3; 8 bases are shared with TRBD1. The length of the CDR3 is 14 residues. Germline values: CDR1 MGHDK, CDR2 SYGVNS. J lost 0 bases, V lost 6 bases, and 2 bases had no gene match. This CDR3 is CASSRQGSTDTQYF. In nucleotides, the CDR3 is TGTGCCAGCAGCCGACAGGGGAGCACAGATACGCAGTATTTT. Looking up the rest from reference TRBV25-1 and TRBJ2-3 gives the full variable domain: EADIYQTPRYLVIGTGKKITLECSQTMGHDKMYWYQQDPGMELHLIHYSYGVNSTEKGDLSSESTVSRIRTEHFPLTLESARPSHTSQYLCASSRQGSTDTQYFGPGTRLTVL.

V gene TRBV10-3 combines with J gene TRBJ2-3; TRBD2 matches 9 bases. In germline, CDR1 is ENHRY, CDR2 SYGVKD. The CDR3 is 14 amino acids. Unmatched junction bases numbered 9, after V lost 8 bases and J lost 6 bases. DNA for the CDR3: TGTGCCATCGACGCGGGAGGGCCGTACGATACGCAGTATTTT. This sequence encodes CAIDAGGPYDTQYF.

The J gene is TRBJ2-1, the V gene TRBV11-1; TRBD2 matches 8 bases. Germline-derived CDR1 and CDR2 are SGHAT and FQDESV (reference sequence). The CDR3 contains 14 residues. V shed 2 bases, J shed 9 bases, and the junction held 6 bases outside the gene matches. As DNA, the CDR3 is TGTGCCAGCAGCTTACCGGGACTAGTCGGTGAGCAGTTCTTC. Its protein product is CASSLPGLVGEQFF.

The chain couples TRBV4-1 to TRBJ1-5; 9 nucleotides align to TRBD1. V shed 0 bases, J shed 4 bases, and the junction held 7 bases outside the gene matches. Germline V gene lookup returns CDR1 MGHRA and CDR2 YSYEKL. This CDR3 spans 17 amino acids. As DNA, the CDR3 is TGCGCCAGCAGCCAAGATAGGGACAGGGCCCCTAATCAGCCCCAGCATTTT. Translation: CASSQDRDRAPNQPQHF.

The chain's CDR3 is CASSRLQGSNQPQHF. The CDR3 DNA follows: TGTGCCAGCAGTCGCTTACAGGGAAGCAATCAGCCCCAGCATTTT. The gene calls are TRBV2 and TRBJ1-5; D is possibly TRBD1 (6 bases). This CDR3 is 15 amino acids long. Germline lookup yields CDR1 SNHLY and CDR2 FYNNEI. V lost 5 bases and J 1 base, leaving 12 bases between the germline ends.

In its sample, this clone was seen a few times. V is TRBV2 and J is TRBJ2-5; 12 nucleotides line up with TRBD1. The CDR3 runs 14 residues. Germline CDR1 reads SNHLY; CDR2 reads FYNNEI. The J segment lost 5 bases and the V segment lost 9 bases, leaving 7 bases of the junction unmatched. The CDR3 sequence: CASTGTGGRETQYF. The CDR3 DNA sequence: TGTGCCAGTACCGGGACAGGGGGCCGGGAGACCCAGTACTTC.

V is TRBV27 and J is TRBJ1-4; TRBD1 agrees at 8 bases. After removal of 5 bases from V and 7 bases from J, the junction contained 6 bases not matched to a gene. Germline-derived CDR1 and CDR2 are MNHEY and SMNVEV (reference sequence). This CDR3 has 14 residues. The CDR3 DNA reads as TGTGCCAGCAGTCATAGGGGGACAGGTGAAAAACTGTTTTTT. Its protein is CASSHRGTGEKLFF.

V gene TRBV6-6 combines with J gene TRBJ2-5; weak D call: TRBD2 (6 bases). This CDR3 region has 14 residues. Germline V gene lookup returns CDR1 MNHNY and CDR2 SVGAGI (reference sequence). V was pared by 2 bases and J by 4 bases, with 11 bases between. The CDR3 sequence: CASSYGGRTETQYF. The CDR3 DNA is TGTGCCAGCAGTTACGGGGGGAGGACAGAGACCCAGTACTTC.

This clone was seen a few times. This rearrangement joins TRBV6-4 to TRBJ2-3; the match to TRBD2 covers 12 bases. With 5 bases clipped from V and 3 bases from J, the junction kept 3 bases outside the gene matches. Per the germline V gene, CDR1 is MRHNA and CDR2 is SNTAGT. The CDR3 has 15 amino acids. This chain's CDR3 is CASSLLAGGTDTQYF. DNA for the CDR3: TGTGCCAGCAGTTTACTAGCGGGAGGTACAGATACGCAGTATTTT.

The chain couples TRBV29-1 to TRBJ2-1; a possible D gene is TRBD2 (5 bases). CDR3 length: 15 amino acids. The germline V gene encodes CDR1 SQVTM and CDR2 ANQGSEA. Trimming pared 7 bases from V and 4 bases from J, leaving 20 bases between. The DNA of the CDR3 is TGCAGCGCTTCGACTTTGGGAGACGTGTACAATGAGCAGTTCTTC. Amino acid sequence: CSASTLGDVYNEQFF.

V is TRBV6-4 and J is TRBJ2-3; tentative D call: TRBD1 (6 bases). The V gene lost 0 bases and the J gene lost 0 bases, with 7 bases spanning the gap. Per the germline V gene, CDR1 is MRHNA and CDR2 is SNTAGT. The CDR3 runs to 15 residues. Here the CDR3 reads CASSDSRGSTDTQYF. The CDR3 DNA reads TGTGCCAGCAGTGACTCCAGGGGTAGCACAGATACGCAGTATTTT.

The chain carries TRBV5-1 and TRBJ2-5, with TRBD2 matching 7 bases. V was pared by 7 bases and J by 5 bases, with 5 bases of the junction left unmatched. There are 12 residues in the CDR3. Per germline, CDR1 SGHRS and CDR2 YFSETQ. The CDR3 here is CASGGDRETQYF. In nucleotides, the CDR3 is TGCGCCAGCGGGGGGGATCGGGAGACCCAGTACTTC.

This clone was seen a single time. The chain carries TRBV7-9 and TRBJ2-5, with D possibly TRBD2 on 7 matching bases. Germline V gives CDR1 SEHNR, CDR2 FQNEAQ (reference sequence). CDR3 size: 14 residues. V lost 1 base to trimming and J lost 4 bases, with 10 bases between them. The CDR3 region is CASSLVGGGETQYF. CDR3 DNA sequence: TGTGCCAGCAGCTTAGTAGGGGGGGGAGAGACCCAGTACTTC.

The chain has TRBV5-8 and TRBJ2-1; TRBD2 might be the D (7 bases). Germline-derived CDR1 and CDR2 are SGHTS and YDEGEE. This CDR3 comprises 14 residues. The ends were cut back, 9 bases at V and 2 bases at J, with 15 bases in the middle. CDR3 bases: TGTGCCATTGGTGGGGGGGGGCCCTACAATGAGCAGTTCTTC. Translating it yields CAIGGGGPYNEQFF.

J is TRBJ2-1 and V is TRBV7-9, with 7 bases fitting TRBD2. V shed 3 bases, J shed 8 bases, and the junction held 7 bases outside the gene matches. Germline values: CDR1 SEHNR, CDR2 FQNEAQ (reference sequence). CDR3 length equals 14 residues. The CDR3: CASSLGLTNDEQFF. CDR3 bases: TGTGCCAGCAGCTTGGGACTAACCAACGATGAGCAGTTCTTC.

The chain employs TRBV19 and TRBJ2-6, with D tentatively TRBD1 (5 bases). Germline V lookup: CDR1 LNHDA, CDR2 SQIVND (reference sequence). Trimming left V 3 bases short and J 1 base short, with 19 bases between. The CDR3 has 19 amino acids. For the CDR3, the DNA is TGTGCCAGTAGTATTCTACTGACAGTACCGGATTCTGGGGCCAACGTCCTGACTTTC. This encodes CASSILLTVPDSGANVLTF.

The CDR3 protein is CASSQGVAGATDTQYF. Written as DNA, the CDR3 is TGCGCCAGCAGCCAGGGAGTAGCGGGAGCCACAGATACGCAGTATTTT. V usage is TRBV4-3 and J usage is TRBJ2-3, with 9 bases matching TRBD2. The CDR3 is 16 residues long. CDR1 is LGHNA, CDR2 YSLEER, per germline. V gave up 3 bases and J gave up 2 bases; unmatched junction bases: 6.

This chain links TRBV18 with TRBJ2-3, with TRBD2 identical over 8 bases. This CDR3 is 18 amino acids long. The junction had 8 bases not matched to a gene; V was cut back by 0 bases and J by 0 bases. Per germline, CDR1 KGHSH and CDR2 LQKENI. CDR3 sequence (DNA): TGTGCCAGCTCACCACCCGGGGGGGGTGGAATTAGCACAGATACGCAGTATTTT. Translation gives CASSPPGGGGISTDTQYF.

This sequence joins TRBV4-1 and TRBJ2-3, with D tentatively TRBD2 (5 bases). CDR1 and CDR2 (germline): MGHRA, YSYEKL. V lost 1 base, J lost 1 base, and 12 bases lay in between. This CDR3 is 16 amino acids long. The CDR3 region has the DNA TGCGCCAGCAGCCAAGGTATAGGAGGAGGCACAGATACGCAGTATTTT. This sequence encodes CASSQGIGGGTDTQYF.

CDR3 sequence: CASSPGATQYF. Written as DNA, the CDR3 is TGTGCCAGCAGTCCTGGGGCGACCCAGTACTTC. The chain links TRBV6-5 to TRBJ2-5; TRBD1 might be the D (5 bases). The CDR3 spans 11 residues. V lost 5 bases to trimming and J lost 7 bases, with 8 bases between them. Per germline, CDR1 MNHEY and CDR2 SVGAGI.